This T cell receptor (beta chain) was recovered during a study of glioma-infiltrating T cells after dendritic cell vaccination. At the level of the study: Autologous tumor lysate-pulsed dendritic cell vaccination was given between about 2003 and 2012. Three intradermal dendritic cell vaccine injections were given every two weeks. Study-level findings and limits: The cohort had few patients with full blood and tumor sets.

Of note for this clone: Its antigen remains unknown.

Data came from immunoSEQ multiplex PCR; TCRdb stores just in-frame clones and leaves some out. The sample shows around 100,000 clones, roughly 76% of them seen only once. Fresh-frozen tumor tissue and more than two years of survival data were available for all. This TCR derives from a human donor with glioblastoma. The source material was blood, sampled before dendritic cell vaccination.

In DNA form, the CDR3 reads TGTGCCAGCAGTGAAATATCTGGGGCCAACGTCCTGACTTTC. Its protein is CASSEISGANVLTF. The rearrangement uses TRBV2 and TRBJ2-6; D remains unclear. Looked up from germline, CDR1 is SNHLY and CDR2 is FYNNEI. The CDR3 contains 14 residues. The ends were cut back, 2 bases at V and 1 base at J, with 3 bases in the middle.